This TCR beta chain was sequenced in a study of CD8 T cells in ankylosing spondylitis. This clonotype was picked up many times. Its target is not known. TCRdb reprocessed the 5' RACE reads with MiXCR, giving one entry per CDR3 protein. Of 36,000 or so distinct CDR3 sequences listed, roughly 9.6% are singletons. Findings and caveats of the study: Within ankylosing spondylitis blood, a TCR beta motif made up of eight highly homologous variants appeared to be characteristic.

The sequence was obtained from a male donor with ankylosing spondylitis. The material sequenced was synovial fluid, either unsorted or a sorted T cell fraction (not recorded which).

CDR3 loop: CASSPLQVDQETQYF. In nucleotides, the CDR3 is TGTGCCAGCTCACCATTACAGGTAGACCAAGAGACCCAGTACTTC. V usage is TRBV18 and J usage is TRBJ2-5, with D possibly being TRBD1 (5 bases). Germline V gives CDR1 KGHSH, CDR2 LQKENI. This CDR3 region has 15 residues. V was pared by 2 bases and J by 0 bases, with 10 bases between.